Presented here are 5 T cell receptor beta chains from one specimen sequenced in a study of blood T cells in healthy people across ages. Sample-barcoded 5' priming and a J-beta primer mix drove a second PCR of roughly 6 to 12 cycles. MiXCR was run by TCRdb on the 5' RACE reads, yielding one entry per CDR3 protein. The profile shows over a million distinct CDR3 sequences, around 45% of them singletons. Sequencing was performed on blood. The receptors were gathered from a woman aged 55-70 years in good health.

This chain connects TRBV29-1 to TRBJ2-1; D is uncertain. Looked up from germline, CDR1 is SQVTM and CDR2 is ANQGSEA. This CDR3 comprises 14 residues. V lost 1 base and J 3 bases, leaving 10 bases between the germline ends. CDR3 residues: CSVEVGEFYNEQFF. The CDR3 bases are TGCAGCGTTGAAGTAGGCGAGTTCTACAATGAGCAGTTCTTC.

The rearrangement joins TRBV28 to TRBJ1-2; 8 positions agree with TRBD1. CDR1 is MDHEN and CDR2 is SYDVKM in the germline V gene. CDR3 size: 16 residues. After removal of 4 bases from V and 5 bases from J, the junction contained 12 bases not matched to a gene. The CDR3 is CASSSPTGTGSYGYTF. CDR3 nucleotides: TGTGCCAGCAGTTCGCCGACCGGGACAGGATCATATGGCTACACCTTC.

The chain recombines TRBV11-2 with TRBJ2-5, with 10 bases that match TRBD2. Germline trimming cut 2 bases from V and 5 bases from J; bases unmatched to any gene: 11. The CDR3 consists of 17 residues. Germline loops: CDR1 SGHAT, CDR2 FQNNGV. In DNA, the CDR3 is TGTGCCAGCAGCTTAACCGGCCGACTAGCGGGCAGTGAGACCCAGTACTTC. This translates into CASSLTGRLAGSETQYF.

V gene TRBV4-1 combines with J gene TRBJ2-7, with a possible D match to TRBD2 (5 bases). The V and J ends lost 0 bases and 7 bases respectively, with 16 bases between them. The CDR3 length is 15 residues. In germline, CDR1 is MGHRA, CDR2 YSYEKL. The CDR3 bases are TGCGCCAGCAGCCAAGAGTTAGAGGGATGGAATGAGCAGTACTTC. Protein product: CASSQELEGWNEQYF.

This clonotype turned up a few times. This chain uses TRBV25-1 with TRBJ2-1; D perhaps matches TRBD1 (6 bases). V lost 7 bases and J 4 bases, leaving 14 bases between the germline ends. Per germline, CDR1 MGHDK and CDR2 SYGVNS. The CDR3 is made up of 14 amino acids. CDR3 bases: TGTGCCAGCACTGGGACACCCTTTTACAATGAGCAGTTCTTC. Its protein is CASTGTPFYNEQFF.